This passage covers 7 T cell receptor beta chains from one sample sequenced in a study of regulatory T cells in long-lasting Graves disease. This sample's time point: persistent/refractory GD, antithyroid drugs over 5 years with positive TRAb. From PBMCs, RNA was extracted and then used to make the TCR library. Building the TCR beta libraries relied on iRepertoire HTBI primers, and CDR3 regions underwent Arm-PCR. TCRdb processed the multiplex PCR reads anew with MiXCR; each CDR3 protein has one entry. The data hold 700,000 or so distinct CDR3 sequences, with about 30% observed a single time. This material consisted of peripheral blood mononuclear cells (PBMCs), taken when the disease was refractory, from a patient treated with antithyroid drugs. Receptors were obtained from a female donor with Graves disease.

The chain combines TRBV5-5 with TRBJ2-7; 9 bases map to TRBD2. Germline loops: CDR1 SGHKS, CDR2 YYEKEE (reference sequence). Germline trimming cut 7 bases from V and 3 bases from J; bases unmatched to any gene: 8. The CDR3 covers 14 residues. The CDR3 is CASGSSGSYYEQYF. The CDR3 nucleotides are TGTGCCAGCGGCAGTAGCGGGAGCTACTACGAGCAGTACTTC.

This clonotype turned up a few times. DNA of the CDR3: TGTGCCAGCAGTGAAGCAATAAGCGGCTTCTCTGGAAACACCATATATTTT. Protein: CASSEAISGFSGNTIYF. The chain couples TRBV6-1 to TRBJ1-3; D ambiguous. The V end lost 0 bases, the J end lost 0 bases, and 12 bases lay between the germline ends. This CDR3 is 17 amino acids long. CDR1 is MNHNS and CDR2 is SASEGT in the germline V gene.

This clonotype has only one observation. The chain joins TRBV18 to TRBJ2-5; D is undetermined. This CDR3 is built from 15 residues. Germline V gene data show CDR1 as KGHSH and CDR2 as LQKENI. V gave up 0 bases and J gave up 0 bases, with 8 bases separating them. CDR3 DNA sequence: TGTGCCAGCTCACCACCGGCCCGAAACCAAGAGACCCAGTACTTC. As protein: CASSPPARNQETQYF.

This clonotype was seen only a few times. This chain connects TRBV12-3 or TRBV12-4 to TRBJ1-1; the match to TRBD1 covers 9 bases. This CDR3 is 13 amino acids long. V trimming: 8 bases; J trimming: 4 bases; junction bases outside the gene matches: 5. Written as DNA, the CDR3 is TGTGCCAGCGCTCGGGGACAGGGCACTGAAGCTTTCTTT. It translates to CASARGQGTEAFF.

The table lists this clonotype with many counts. The chain carries TRBV2 and TRBJ1-2; no clear D gene. CDR1 and CDR2 (germline): SNHLY, FYNNEI. Trimming shortened V by 10 bases and J by 0 bases, and 9 bases separated the two germline ends. The CDR3 has 12 residues. The CDR3 DNA follows: TGTGCCATCGTGAAAACTAACTATGGCTACACCTTC. It encodes CAIVKTNYGYTF. Filled out from reference TRBV2 and TRBJ1-2, the complete variable domain reads EPEVTQTPSHQVTQMGQEVILRCVPISNHLYFYWYRQILGQKVEFLVSFYNNEISEKSEIFDDQFSVERPDGSNFTLKIRSTKLEDSAMYFCAIVKTNYGYTFGSGTRLTVV.

This clonotype was recorded at least ten times. The V call is TRBV15, the J call TRBJ2-7; possible D gene TRBD2, 6 bases. Trimming pared 0 bases from V and 7 bases from J, leaving 13 bases between. Germline V gene data show CDR1 as LNHNV and CDR2 as YYDKDF (reference sequence). This CDR3 is built from 14 residues. CDR3 sequence reads: CATSRDRRAGEQYF. The CDR3, as DNA: TGTGCCACCAGCAGAGATAGGAGGGCGGGGGAGCAGTACTTC.

The chain uses TRBV2 and TRBJ1-5, with TRBD1 as a possible D gene (6 bases). The V end lost 4 bases, the J end lost 0 bases, and 16 bases lay between the germline ends. This CDR3 comprises 17 residues. Germline CDR1 is SNHLY and CDR2 is FYNNEI. The CDR3 region is CASSVGRGRNSNQPQHF. The CDR3 DNA is TGTGCCAGCAGTGTGGGCAGGGGTCGAAATAGCAATCAGCCCCAGCATTTT.